A selection of T cell receptor beta chains follows, all from one sample in a study of cytomegalovirus exposure and HLA in healthy donors. Produced via immunoSEQ multiplex PCR; TCRdb's table is partial and in-frame only. Of approximately 140,000 clones in the sample, approximately 80% were seen once. The sequenced sample was PBMCs. These receptor sequences come from a woman between 18 and 29 years old in good health and CMV-seronegative. The CDR3 runs from the conserved cysteine through the conserved F or W. The order of the fields is D gene, V gene, CDR3 length, J gene, clone size, CDR3 protein, CDR3 DNA. A D gene is named only where the DNA matches it firmly. The size of a clone is reported for some rows only, either as once, few or many, or as a class for expanded clones.

>TRBD1|TRBV5-4|13|TRBJ2-7|-
CATRPEQGGEQYF
TGTGCCACCAGACCCGAACAGGGGGGCGAGCAGTACTTC
>-|TRBV7-2|14|TRBJ2-5|-
CASTLPPRGETQYF
TGTGCCAGCACCCTCCCCCCCCGGGGAGAGACCCAGTACTTC
>TRBD1|TRBV5-4|13|TRBJ2-5|-
CASSSQGAKTQYF
TGTGCCAGCAGCTCACAGGGGGCAAAGACCCAGTACTTC
>-|TRBV4-2|16|TRBJ1-4|few
CASSQDGRGTNEKLFF
TGTGCCAGCAGCCAAGATGGGAGGGGAACTAATGAAAAACTGTTTTTT
>-|TRBV30|12|TRBJ1-2|-
CAWSVREGDYTF
TGTGCCTGGAGTGTACGAGAGGGGGACTACACCTTC
>TRBD1|TRBV6-6|15|TRBJ2-7|few
CASSYWDRATYEQYF
TGTGCCAGCAGTTATTGGGACAGGGCCACCTACGAGCAGTACTTC
>TRBD1|TRBV4-2|15|TRBJ2-7|many
CASSQATGESYEQYF
TGTGCCAGCAGCCAAGCCACAGGGGAATCCTACGAGCAGTACTTC
>-|TRBV5-1|16|TRBJ2-5|-
CASSLDSAGGQETQYF
TGCGCCAGCAGCTTGGACTCCGCGGGTGGGCAAGAGACCCAGTACTTC
>TRBD1|TRBV2|14|TRBJ2-7|-
CASSPDRVQYEQYF
TGTGCCAGCAGTCCTGACAGGGTTCAGTACGAGCAGTACTTC
>-|TRBV2|15|TRBJ1-5|-
CASSEIGTSDQPQHF
TGTGCCAGCAGTGAAATAGGGACTTCTGATCAGCCCCAGCATTTT
>-|TRBV6-5|15|TRBJ2-7|-
CASSWGGRASDEQYF
TGTGCCAGCAGTTGGGGGGGCCGGGCATCCGACGAGCAGTACTTC
>TRBD2|TRBV5-1|15|TRBJ2-1|-
CASSLGAGGHNEQFF
TGCGCCAGCAGCTTGGGAGCGGGGGGTCACAATGAGCAGTTCTTC
>TRBD1|TRBV7-9|13|TRBJ2-5|-
CASSPDRAETQYF
TGTGCCAGCAGCCCGGACAGGGCCGAGACCCAGTACTTC